The 31 T cell receptor beta chains below all came from one sample that was sequenced in a study of early stage breast cancer tumors. Assay used: immunoSEQ multiplex PCR; TCRdb lists only in-frame clones, some missing. In the table there are tens of thousands of clones, approximately 80% of which are singletons. The sample consisted of blood. Receptors were obtained from a person in their sixties or seventies with breast cancer.

This clone was seen more than once but under ten times. The chain employs TRBV6-6 and TRBJ1-2, with D tentatively TRBD1 (5 bases). Trimming took off 0 bases at V and 2 bases at J, with 10 bases between the two ends. The germline V gene has CDR1 MNHNY and CDR2 SVGAGI (reference sequence). The CDR3 runs to 15 residues. CDR3: CASSYSRGANYGYTF. CDR3 nucleotide sequence: TGTGCCAGCAGTTACTCGAGAGGGGCGAACTATGGCTACACCTTC.

This chain connects TRBV4-1 to TRBJ1-1; D remains ambiguous. This CDR3 has 15 residues. The V gene's germline CDR1 is MGHRA and CDR2 YSYEKL. V was trimmed by 0 bases and J by 4 bases, leaving 12 bases between them. The CDR3 here is CASSQDRLAGTEAFF. CDR3 bases: TGCGCCAGCAGCCAAGATAGGCTGGCAGGCACTGAAGCTTTCTTT.

The rearrangement uses TRBV13 and TRBJ2-2; weak D call: TRBD2 (6 bases). Per the germline V gene, CDR1 is PRHDT and CDR2 is FYEKMQ (reference sequence). The CDR3 sequence is 19 residues long. V lost 5 bases to trimming and J lost 7 bases, with 29 bases between them. CDR3 nucleotide sequence: TGTGCCAGCAGCCGGGGGTGGGGAACTATGATGAAGTATAGCGGGGAGCTGTTTTTT. It is translated as CASSRGWGTMMKYSGELFF.

This chain connects TRBV5-8 to TRBJ2-3, with TRBD1 as a possible D gene (6 bases). The CDR3 is made up of 14 amino acids. CDR1 is SGHTS and CDR2 is YDEGEE in the germline V gene. The V end lost 4 bases, the J end lost 2 bases, and 11 bases lay between the germline ends. CDR3 amino acids: CASSLGQTTDTQYF. As DNA, the CDR3 is TGTGCCAGCAGCCTAGGACAGACCACAGATACGCAGTATTTT.

The rearrangement joins TRBV6-1 to TRBJ2-3; D may be TRBD1 (5 bases). V was trimmed by 4 bases and J by 2 bases, leaving 10 bases between them. There are 14 residues in the CDR3. Germline V gene lookup returns CDR1 MNHNS and CDR2 SASEGT. The CDR3 sequence: CASSVLRDTDTQYF. CDR3 nucleotide sequence: TGTGCCAGCAGTGTTCTCAGGGACACAGATACGCAGTATTTT.

This rearrangement joins TRBV10-3 to TRBJ2-1, with 12 bases matching TRBD2. From germline, CDR1 is ENHRY and CDR2 SYGVKD. V was clipped by 10 bases and J by 8 bases; unmatched bases: 12. The CDR3 has 15 residues. CDR3 residues: CATLAGGQVFDEQFF. The CDR3 DNA is TGTGCCACCCTAGCGGGGGGGCAGGTATTTGATGAGCAGTTCTTC.

J is TRBJ2-5 and V is TRBV5-6; D is perhaps TRBD2 (5 bases). The CDR3 sequence is 15 residues long. The V gene's germline CDR1 is SGHDT and CDR2 YYEEEE. V shed 4 bases and J shed 4 bases, with 17 bases lying between them. CDR3 protein: CASSGSTAGRETQYF. CDR3 bases: TGTGCCAGCAGCGGCTCGACTGCTGGGAGAGAGACCCAGTACTTC.

CDR3 in amino acids: CASTAGRDTQYF. The DNA for the CDR3 is TGTGCCAGCACCGCAGGAAGAGATACGCAGTATTTT. The chain carries TRBV11-2 and TRBJ2-3, with D uncertain. Germline values: CDR1 SGHAT, CDR2 FQNNGV. The CDR3 is made up of 12 amino acids. The V and J ends lost 7 bases and 5 bases respectively, with 10 bases between them.

This rearrangement joins TRBV6-5 to TRBJ2-7, with 7 bases matching TRBD2. Trimming took 5 bases from V and 3 from J; bases not matched to a gene: 1. The length of the CDR3 is 12 residues. The germline V gene has CDR1 MNHEY and CDR2 SVGAGI. CDR3 bases: TGTGCCAGCAGTGGGGGGGGCTACGAGCAGTACTTC. Its protein is CASSGGGYEQYF.

V is TRBV5-1 and J is TRBJ1-6; D gene ambiguous. The CDR3 is made up of 13 amino acids. The V end lost 0 bases, the J end lost 3 bases, and 1 base lay between the germline ends. CDR1 and CDR2 from the germline V gene are SGHRS and YFSETQ. The CDR3 sequence: CASSLDYNSPLHF. The CDR3 DNA follows: TGCGCCAGCAGCTTGGACTATAATTCACCCCTCCACTTT.

This clone was observed once. The chain employs TRBV28 and TRBJ1-1; 8 bases agree with TRBD1. Germline values: CDR1 MDHEN, CDR2 SYDVKM. The V segment lost 6 bases and the J segment 11 bases; nucleotides outside the gene matches: 5. CDR3 length: 11 amino acids. CDR3 coding DNA: TGTGCCAGCAGCCTCTACAGGGGGGCTTTCTTT. Protein sequence: CASSLYRGAFF.

The V gene is TRBV28, the J gene TRBJ2-3, with D unresolved. The germline V and J ends were trimmed by 5 bases and 0 bases, with 12 bases remaining between them. The germline gives CDR1 MDHEN, CDR2 SYDVKM. This CDR3 spans 15 amino acids. CDR3 in DNA: TGTGCCAGCAGTATCGCAGCGACTAGCACAGATACGCAGTATTTT. It translates to CASSIAATSTDTQYF.

There are a few counts of this clone. V usage is TRBV7-6 and J usage is TRBJ2-7; maybe TRBD2 (6 bases). This CDR3 region has 14 residues. With 3 bases removed from V and 5 bases from J, the gap between germline ends came to 14 bases. Germline V gene sequence: CDR1 SGHVS, CDR2 FNYEAQ. DNA for the CDR3: TGTGCCAGCAGCTTTGCTAGCGAGTATGACGAGCAGTACTTC. Amino acid sequence: CASSFASEYDEQYF.

The chain recombines TRBV19 with TRBJ1-5; no clear D. Trimming left V 3 bases short and J 4 bases short, with 7 bases between. Germline V gene lookup returns CDR1 LNHDA and CDR2 SQIVND (reference sequence). The CDR3 is made up of 13 amino acids. CDR3 DNA sequence: TGTGCCAGTAGTATGATTGATAATCAGCCCCAGCATTTT. This translates into CASSMIDNQPQHF.

This clone was seen once. The V and J genes are TRBV7-3 and TRBJ2-3; TRBD2 matches at 9 bases. V gave up 3 bases and J gave up 4 bases; unmatched junction bases: 2. The germline CDR1 and CDR2 sequences are SGHTA and FQGTGA. The CDR3 runs 14 residues. The CDR3 DNA reads TGTGCCAGCAGCTTGGCGGGAGGGGCAGATACGCAGTATTTT. Translation gives CASSLAGGADTQYF.

This clone was seen only once. The chain employs TRBV6-1 and TRBJ1-2, with no clear D. The ends were cut back, 3 bases at V and 7 bases at J, with 12 bases in the middle. The CDR3 has 13 residues. CDR1 and CDR2 (germline): MNHNS, SASEGT. This CDR3 reads CASSEPRLVGYTF. The CDR3 coding sequence is TGTGCCAGCAGTGAGCCCAGACTAGTTGGCTACACCTTC.

In its sample, this clone was seen a few times. The V call is TRBV6-4, the J call TRBJ1-2; possibly TRBD1 for D (5 bases). This CDR3 has 14 amino acids. Germline V gene data show CDR1 as MRHNA and CDR2 as SNTAGT. With 3 bases removed from V and 4 bases from J, the gap between germline ends came to 12 bases. The CDR3 DNA sequence: TGTGCCAGCAGTGAAACGATGGGGCTCTATGGCTACACCTTC. Its protein is CASSETMGLYGYTF.

This rearrangement joins TRBV6-5 to TRBJ1-1; 7 bases match TRBD1. CDR1 and CDR2 from the germline V gene are MNHEY and SVGAGI. The CDR3 is 14 amino acids. With V trimmed by 8 bases and J by 1 base, 7 bases remained unmatched. CDR3 region: CASLRRTGNTEAFF. The DNA of the CDR3 is TGTGCCAGCTTACGACGGACAGGGAACACTGAAGCTTTCTTT.

This rearrangement joins TRBV2 to TRBJ2-7; TRBD2 is a possible D gene (5 bases). The germline V gene has CDR1 SNHLY and CDR2 FYNNEI. The CDR3 covers 13 residues. V shed 6 bases and J shed 6 bases, with 15 bases lying between them. The CDR3 coding sequence is TGTGCCAGCAGGGACTCCCCCTTTGGCGAGCAGTACTTC. It specifies CASRDSPFGEQYF.

The J gene is TRBJ2-1, the V gene TRBV5-1; D may correspond to TRBD1 or TRBD2 (6 bases each). V was clipped by 3 bases and J by 0 bases, with 19 bases between them. The CDR3 has 18 amino acids. Looked up from germline, CDR1 is SGHRS and CDR2 is YFSETQ. The DNA for the CDR3 is TGCGCCAGCAGCTCCGTGGCTACGGGGGACATCTCCTACAATGAGCAGTTCTTC. Translation: CASSSVATGDISYNEQFF.

This clone has a handful of counts. CDR3 in amino acids: CASKITASYTF. The CDR3 DNA reads as TGTGCCAGCAAGATCACAGCAAGCTACACCTTC. V gene TRBV6-1 combines with J gene TRBJ1-2; no definite D call. The CDR3 covers 11 residues. CDR1 is MNHNS and CDR2 is SASEGT in the germline V gene. V shed 7 bases and J shed 9 bases, with 12 bases lying between them.

This clone was counted only a few times. The chain employs TRBV28 and TRBJ2-1, with 9 bases fitting TRBD2. Germline-derived CDR1 and CDR2 are MDHEN and SYDVKM. The CDR3 is 15 amino acids. With V trimmed by 0 bases and J by 6 bases, 3 bases remained unmatched. The DNA of the CDR3 is TGTGCCAGCAGTTTATGGGGCGGGAGGGGCAATGAGCAGTTCTTC. It codes for CASSLWGGRGNEQFF.

This chain connects TRBV19 to TRBJ2-7, with a tentative D call TRBD1 (6 bases). CDR1 is LNHDA, CDR2 SQIVND, per germline (reference sequence). This CDR3 region has 13 residues. With 5 bases removed from V and 0 bases from J, the gap between germline ends came to 8 bases. The CDR3 here is CASSGDISYEQYF. The CDR3 DNA sequence: TGTGCCAGTAGTGGGGACATCTCCTACGAGCAGTACTTC.

This clone was observed a few times. The chain uses TRBV5-4 and TRBJ1-6, with 11 bases that match TRBD1. Looked up from germline, CDR1 is SGHNT and CDR2 is YYREEE (reference sequence). V lost 4 bases, J lost 3 bases, and 3 bases stayed unmatched. There are 16 residues in the CDR3. This CDR3 is CASSRTGGNYNSPLHF. The CDR3 DNA reads TGTGCCAGCAGCAGGACAGGGGGCAACTATAATTCACCCCTCCACTTT.

This clone has a handful of counts. This chain joins TRBV25-1 and TRBJ1-2, with D uncertain. The CDR3 is 11 amino acids. The V end was cut by 4 bases, the J end by 0 bases, with 0 bases between. The germline V gene has CDR1 MGHDK and CDR2 SYGVNS. The CDR3 region is CASSANYGYTF. The CDR3 region has the DNA TGTGCCAGCAGTGCTAACTATGGCTACACCTTC.

The chain joins TRBV5-1 to TRBJ1-6; the match to TRBD1 covers 8 bases. The V gene's germline CDR1 is SGHRS and CDR2 YFSETQ. The CDR3 has 15 amino acids. The V segment lost 2 bases and the J segment 7 bases; nucleotides outside the gene matches: 5. The CDR3 DNA is TGCGCCAGCAGCTTCGGGGACAGGTCAAATTCACCCCTCCACTTT. This sequence encodes CASSFGDRSNSPLHF. Variable domain in full (rest from reference TRBV5-1 and TRBJ1-6): KAGVTQTPRYLIKTRGQQVTLSCSPISGHRSVSWYQQTPGQGLQFLFEYFSETQRNKGNFPGRFSGRQFSNSRSEMNVSTLELGDSALYLCASSFGDRSNSPLHFGNGTRLTVT.

The V call is TRBV9, the J call TRBJ2-1; D is unresolved. The length of the CDR3 is 13 residues. Trimming pared 4 bases from V and 5 bases from J, leaving 10 bases between. The germline V gene encodes CDR1 SGDLS and CDR2 YYNGEE. The chain's CDR3 is CASSTFPNNEQFF. The DNA for the CDR3 is TGTGCCAGCAGCACATTTCCCAACAATGAGCAGTTCTTC. Full variable domain (rest looked up from reference TRBV9 and TRBJ2-1): DSGVTQTPKHLITATGQRVTLRCSPRSGDLSVYWYQQSLDQGLQFLIQYYNGEERAKGNILERFSAQQFPDLHSELNLSSLELGDSALYFCASSTFPNNEQFFGPGTRLTVL.

This clone was seen a single time. V and J are TRBV28 and TRBJ2-6; 7 bases map to TRBD2. CDR1 and CDR2 (germline): MDHEN, SYDVKM. V lost 10 bases, J lost 4 bases, and 13 bases stayed unmatched. This CDR3 contains 16 residues. In DNA form, the CDR3 reads TGTGCCATCTCAACCTGGGGGGGTACCGGGGCCAACGTCCTGACTTTC. Encoded protein: CAISTWGGTGANVLTF.

The V call is TRBV7-2, the J call TRBJ2-1; TRBD2 aligns across 12 bases. Germline V gives CDR1 SGHTA, CDR2 FQGNSA. After removal of 5 bases from V and 4 bases from J, the junction contained 9 bases not matched to a gene. The CDR3 runs 17 residues. CDR3 DNA: TGTGCCAGCAGCCAATGGCTAGCGGGAGGGATATACAATGAGCAGTTCTTC. This translates into CASSQWLAGGIYNEQFF.

The rearrangement links TRBV2 to TRBJ1-4, with D maybe TRBD1 (6 bases). V gave up 5 bases and J gave up 7 bases, with 11 bases separating them. This CDR3 is built from 13 residues. The germline gives CDR1 SNHLY, CDR2 FYNNEI. As DNA, the CDR3 is TGTGCCAGCAGTTACAGGGTGGGTGAAAAACTGTTTTTT. The encoded protein is CASSYRVGEKLFF.

The rearrangement links TRBV18 to TRBJ1-2, with no clear D. CDR1 KGHSH and CDR2 LQKENI come from the germline V gene. This CDR3 comprises 13 residues. Between the trimmed V and J ends, which lost 3 bases and 8 bases, there was a span of 13 bases. This CDR3 is CASSPARVNGYTF. In nucleotides, the CDR3 is TGTGCCAGCTCACCCGCCCGGGTGAACGGCTACACCTTC.